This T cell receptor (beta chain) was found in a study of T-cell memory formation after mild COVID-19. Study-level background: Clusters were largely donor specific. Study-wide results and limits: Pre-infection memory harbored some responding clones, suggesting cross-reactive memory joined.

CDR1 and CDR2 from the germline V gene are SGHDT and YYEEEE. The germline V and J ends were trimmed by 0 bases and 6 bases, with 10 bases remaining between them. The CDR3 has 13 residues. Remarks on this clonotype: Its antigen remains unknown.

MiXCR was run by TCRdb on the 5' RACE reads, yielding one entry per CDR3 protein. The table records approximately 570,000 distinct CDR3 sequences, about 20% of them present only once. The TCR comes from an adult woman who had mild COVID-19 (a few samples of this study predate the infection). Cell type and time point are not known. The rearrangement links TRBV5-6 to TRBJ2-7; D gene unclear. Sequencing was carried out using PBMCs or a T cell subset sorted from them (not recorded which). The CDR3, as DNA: TGTGCCAGCAGCTTGGTCCCGGGTAGCGAGCAGTACTTC. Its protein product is CASSLVPGSEQYF.